A selection of T cell receptor beta chains follows, all from one sample in a study of Graves' ophthalmopathy and Graves' hyperthyroidism. TCRdb re-called the multiplex PCR reads with MiXCR, one entry per CDR3 protein. The sample holds 400,000 to 500,000 distinct CDR3 sequences, roughly 21% seen once. The sample was peripheral blood. The receptors were gathered from a woman aged 18 to 35 with stable Graves' hyperthyroidism. CDR3s include the opening cysteine and the closing phenylalanine or tryptophan. A D gene is named only where the DNA matches it firmly. Only part of the rows carry a size: once, few, many, or a class if the clone is expanded.

size	D	V	J	DNA	CDR3
.	.	TRBV12-3/TRBV12-4	TRBJ1-6	TGTGCCAGCACCCAATGGAGGACCGGGGTTGGGCCCCTCCACTTT	CASTQWRTGVGPLHF
few	.	TRBV28	TRBJ1-6	TGTGCCAGCAGTTTATTGGAAGGACAGTATAATTCACCCCTCCACTTT	CASSLLEGQYNSPLHF
.	.	TRBV28	TRBJ1-1	TGTGCCAGCTCATTACCCACCCTTGTAGCTTTCTTT	CASSLPTLVAFF
many	.	TRBV7-8	TRBJ1-1	TGTGCCAGCAGCTTAGGAGTGCCCCCCGAGAACACTGAAGCTTTCTTT	CASSLGVPPENTEAFF
.	.	TRBV7-2	TRBJ1-1	TGTGCCAGCAGACTACCAAACGGACAGAACACTGAAGCTTTCTTT	CASRLPNGQNTEAFF
many	.	TRBV12-3/TRBV12-4	TRBJ2-5	TGTGCCAGCAGCTTGACAGACCAAGAGACCCAGTACTTC	CASSLTDQETQYF
few	TRBD1	TRBV12-3/TRBV12-4	TRBJ2-5	TGTGCCAGCATAAGGGGGACAGGGGTTTCCTTGGAGACCCAGTACTTC	CASIRGTGVSLETQYF
many	.	TRBV7-2	TRBJ1-1	TGTGCCAGCAGCTTAGTTTACAAGGACACTGAAGCTTTCTTT	CASSLVYKDTEAFF
many	.	TRBV11-2	TRBJ2-5	TGTGCCAGCAGCTTAGGCCTAACTAGGGGGGGGAAAGAGACCCAGTACTTC	CASSLGLTRGGKETQYF
many	.	TRBV29-1	TRBJ2-7	TGCAGCGTGGTCGGGGGATCCACCTACGAGCAGTACTTC	CSVVGGSTYEQYF
few	.	TRBV12-3/TRBV12-4	TRBJ1-2	TGTGCCAGCAGACAACCCGCAGGAAACTATGGCTACACCTTC	CASRQPAGNYGYTF
many	.	TRBV7-2	TRBJ1-1	TGTGCCAGCAGCACCCACCGGATTAACACTGAAGCTTTCTTT	CASSTHRINTEAFF
many	.	TRBV19	TRBJ1-5	TGTGCCAGTAGTCAGGCCTGGAGTAGCAATCAGCCCCAGCATTTT	CASSQAWSSNQPQHF
many	.	TRBV11-2	TRBJ2-7	TGTGCCAGCGGCTTATTTGGGGGACCATACGAGCAGTACTTC	CASGLFGGPYEQYF
many	TRBD1	TRBV7-8	TRBJ1-1	TGTGCCATCTCGACCCAACAGATTGCGGGACAGGGCGCTGAAGCTTTCTTT	CAISTQQIAGQGAEAFF
.	.	TRBV20-1	TRBJ1-5	TGCAGTGCTAAGGTTGTTGGGGGGGCAGGCAATCAGCCCCAGCATTTT	CSAKVVGGAGNQPQHF
.	TRBD1	TRBV12-3/TRBV12-4	TRBJ1-1	TGTGCCAGCAGTATCCGGGACAGCGGCTTCTTT	CASSIRDSGFF